These 31 T cell receptor beta chains were all obtained from the same sample, sequenced in a study of beta chain features in type 1 diabetes. Reverse transcribing all isolated RNA meant expressed TCRB transcripts were sequenced. The method was immunoSEQ multiplex PCR; TCRdb's version includes in-frame clones alone and lacks a portion of them. The sample gives under 350,000 clones, 8% of which show up once; roughly 1% is in the top ten. Source material: central memory CD4+ T cells from blood. The receptors derive from a woman aged 18-30 years in good health.

This clone appeared a few times. The chain recombines TRBV7-9 with TRBJ1-4, with a tentative D call TRBD1 (6 bases). The CDR3 extends over 14 amino acids. The V end was cut by 5 bases, the J end by 5 bases, with 12 bases between. Germline V gene lookup returns CDR1 SEHNR and CDR2 FQNEAQ (reference sequence). In nucleotides, the CDR3 is TGTGCCAGCAGCCGCCGGACAGCAAATGAAAAACTGTTTTTT. This codes for CASSRRTANEKLFF.

This clone has at least ten counts. The chain is built from TRBV6-6 and TRBJ2-5; D unresolved. Trimming took off 5 bases at V and 1 base at J, with 11 bases between the two ends. CDR1 is MNHNY and CDR2 is SVGAGI in the germline V gene (reference sequence). The CDR3 length is 14 residues. This chain's CDR3 is CASSRTHGQETQYF. DNA of the CDR3: TGTGCCAGCAGTAGGACCCACGGCCAAGAGACCCAGTACTTC.

Comment on this clone: A junction end diverges from the germline sequence, so it may reflect a read error. The V and J genes are TRBV5-6 and TRBJ2-2; 7 bases match TRBD2. The CDR3 is 14 amino acids. From germline, CDR1 is SGHDT and CDR2 YYEEEE. CDR3 in amino acids: CASSRTGTNGKLFF. CDR3 bases: TGTGCCAGCAGCCGGACCGGGACTAACGGGAAGCTGTTTTTT.

This clone was counted between two and nine times. CDR3 bases: TGTGCCAGCACTCTAGGGGGGCGAGACACCGGGGAGCTGTTTTTT. This sequence encodes CASTLGGRDTGELFF. The V gene is TRBV27, the J gene TRBJ2-2, with D possibly being TRBD1 or TRBD2 (6 bases each). Germline CDR1 is MNHEY and CDR2 is SMNVEV (reference sequence). The CDR3 covers 15 residues. V was cut by 7 bases and J by 3 bases, with 15 bases left in between.

The chain recombines TRBV19 with TRBJ2-5; D is perhaps TRBD1 (6 bases). CDR1 and CDR2 from the germline V gene are LNHDA and SQIVND (reference sequence). The CDR3 spans 15 residues. Between the trimmed V and J ends, which lost 6 bases and 2 bases, there was a span of 16 bases. The CDR3 DNA is TGTGCCAGTAGGGAGCTTCAAGGGGGTCAAGAGACCCAGTACTTC. Its translation is CASRELQGGQETQYF.

This clone was picked up a small number of times. The rearrangement links TRBV19 to TRBJ1-5; D perhaps matches TRBD1 (5 bases). Trimming removed 8 bases from V and 2 bases from J, with 19 bases in between. CDR3 length equals 16 residues. CDR1 LNHDA and CDR2 SQIVND come from the germline V gene (reference sequence). The CDR3 region is CASLGQARLGNQPQHF. The CDR3 bases are TGTGCCAGTTTGGGGCAGGCAAGGTTGGGCAATCAGCCCCAGCATTTT.

V is TRBV7-2 and J is TRBJ2-5; 9 bases fit TRBD2. Germline V gives CDR1 SGHTA, CDR2 FQGNSA. The length of the CDR3 is 15 residues. V was clipped by 6 bases and J by 2 bases; unmatched bases: 7. The CDR3 reads CASSQAGGIQETQYF. The DNA of the CDR3 is TGTGCCAGCAGTCAAGCGGGGGGCATACAAGAGACCCAGTACTTC.

The CDR3 protein is CASSLESSSYNEQFF. The CDR3 DNA is TGTGCCAGCAGCTTAGAGAGTAGCTCCTACAATGAGCAGTTCTTC. This rearrangement joins TRBV5-6 to TRBJ2-1; D is undetermined. Trimming left V 2 bases short and J 0 bases short, with 9 bases between. Germline V gives CDR1 SGHDT, CDR2 YYEEEE. The CDR3 loop spans 15 amino acids.

This clone was seen only a few times. This chain connects TRBV19 to TRBJ1-1, with 7 bases identical to TRBD1. The germline gives CDR1 LNHDA, CDR2 SQIVND (reference sequence). Germline trimming cut 3 bases from V and 10 bases from J; bases unmatched to any gene: 11. CDR3 length: 14 residues. The CDR3 sequence is CASSIGPGQPAAFF. DNA for the CDR3: TGTGCCAGTAGTATTGGGCCGGGACAGCCTGCAGCTTTCTTT.

The sample holds a few counts of this clone. This chain joins TRBV28 and TRBJ1-4; D call uncertain. Trimming left V 5 bases short and J 10 bases short, with 14 bases between. CDR1 is MDHEN, CDR2 SYDVKM, per germline. This CDR3 comprises 13 residues. Written as DNA, the CDR3 is TGTGCCAGCAGTCCGGTGGGGTTGGGAAAACTGTTTTTT. Its translation: CASSPVGLGKLFF.

CDR3 in amino acids: CASRELNSPLHF. The CDR3 region has the DNA TGTGCCAGCAGGGAGCTGAATTCACCCCTCCACTTT. The V call is TRBV6-5, the J call TRBJ1-6; D remains unclear. V lost 6 bases, J lost 7 bases, and 7 bases lay in between. The CDR3 consists of 12 residues. CDR1 and CDR2 from the germline V gene are MNHEY and SVGAGI.

The rearrangement joins TRBV11-1 to TRBJ2-4; the D gene is possibly TRBD2 (6 bases). Trimming left V 3 bases short and J 3 bases short, with 12 bases between. CDR1 and CDR2 (germline): SGHAT, FQDESV (reference sequence). The CDR3 length is 15 residues. This CDR3 is CASSFVGRGKNIQYF. In nucleotides, the CDR3 is TGTGCCAGCAGCTTCGTGGGGCGGGGCAAAAACATTCAGTACTTC.

The rearrangement links TRBV7-6 to TRBJ2-2, with TRBD1 matching 8 bases. Germline CDR1 SGHVS, CDR2 FNYEAQ. V lost 1 base to trimming and J lost 4 bases; unmatched junction nucleotides: 5. The CDR3 is 16 residues long. The CDR3 sequence is CASSLDTGGVTGELFF. In DNA, the CDR3 is TGTGCCAGCAGCTTAGATACAGGGGGAGTCACCGGGGAGCTGTTTTTT.

The rearrangement joins TRBV11-2 to TRBJ1-1, with a possible D match to TRBD1 (5 bases). V was cut by 0 bases and J by 5 bases, with 13 bases left in between. Germline V gene lookup returns CDR1 SGHAT and CDR2 FQNNGV. This CDR3 spans 15 amino acids. The CDR3 nucleotides are TGTGCCAGCAGCTTAGATCTAGGGGTTTATACTGAAGCTTTCTTT. Amino acid sequence: CASSLDLGVYTEAFF.

The chain carries TRBV7-2 and TRBJ1-2; unclear D gene. The CDR3 runs to 16 residues. Germline CDR1 and CDR2: SGHTA and FQGNSA. V was shortened by 2 bases and J by 1 base, with 14 bases between the two germline ends. CDR3 residues: CASSLISGISNYGYTF. DNA of the CDR3: TGTGCCAGCAGCTTAATATCCGGGATCAGTAACTATGGCTACACCTTC.

The rearrangement uses TRBV4-3 and TRBJ2-7; D possibly corresponds to TRBD1 (5 bases). V lost 4 bases to trimming and J lost 5 bases, with 18 bases between them. Germline V gene lookup returns CDR1 LGHNA and CDR2 YSLEER. The CDR3 is 15 residues long. The chain's CDR3 is CASSRNPGLENEQYF. For the CDR3, the DNA is TGCGCCAGCAGCCGGAACCCAGGGCTGGAGAACGAGCAGTACTTC.

The chain joins TRBV18 to TRBJ1-1; D unresolved. V lost 4 bases, J lost 3 bases, and 12 bases lay in between. The CDR3 is 14 residues long. Germline loops: CDR1 KGHSH, CDR2 LQKENI. The CDR3 DNA follows: TGTGCCAGCTCACGAGAGTTGACGGACACTGAAGCTTTCTTT. Translated: CASSRELTDTEAFF.

This clone was counted between two and nine times. The V call is TRBV2, the J call TRBJ1-2; D perhaps matches TRBD1 (5 bases). V lost 6 bases, J lost 2 bases, and 10 bases lay in between. The length of the CDR3 is 13 residues. In germline, CDR1 is SNHLY, CDR2 FYNNEI. CDR3 nucleotide sequence: TGTGCCAGCAGGGTCAGGGTCAACTATGGCTACACCTTC. Encoded protein: CASRVRVNYGYTF.

V gene TRBV2 combines with J gene TRBJ2-3; D remains unclear. This CDR3 contains 14 residues. The V end lost 5 bases, the J end lost 2 bases, and 11 bases lay between the germline ends. In germline, CDR1 is SNHLY, CDR2 FYNNEI. CDR3 sequence: CASSKSIPTDTQYF. The CDR3 coding sequence is TGTGCCAGCAGTAAGAGTATTCCCACAGATACGCAGTATTTT. Full variable domain (outside the CDR3, taken from reference TRBV2 and TRBJ2-3): EPEVTQTPSHQVTQMGQEVILRCVPISNHLYFYWYRQILGQKVEFLVSFYNNEISEKSEIFDDQFSVERPDGSNFTLKIRSTKLEDSAMYFCASSKSIPTDTQYFGPGTRLTVL.

The sample holds a few counts of this clone. This chain connects TRBV7-9 to TRBJ1-4; D gene uncertain. Looked up from germline, CDR1 is SEHNR and CDR2 is FQNEAQ (reference sequence). Trimming shortened V by 5 bases and J by 7 bases, and 11 bases separated the two germline ends. The CDR3 has 13 amino acids. The CDR3 coding sequence is TGTGCCAGCAGCCCGATCTTGGTTGAAAAACTGTTTTTT. Residues: CASSPILVEKLFF.

This clone was observed a handful of times. This sequence joins TRBV27 and TRBJ1-2; 8 bases align to TRBD1. The germline V gene encodes CDR1 MNHEY and CDR2 SMNVEV (reference sequence). The CDR3 spans 12 residues. V dropped 5 bases and J dropped 8; count of bases not matched to a gene: 4. CDR3 nucleotide sequence: TGTGCCAGCAGTGACAGGGGCGGGGGCTACACCTTC. This codes for CASSDRGGGYTF.

This chain joins TRBV4-3 and TRBJ2-5; TRBD2 matches 11 bases. This CDR3 region has 17 residues. J lost 5 bases, V lost 0 bases, and 8 bases had no gene match. CDR1 is LGHNA and CDR2 is YSLEER in the germline V gene. In DNA, the CDR3 is TGCGCCAGCAGCCAAGATAGGTTAGCGGGGGGGCTGGAGACCCAGTACTTC. It specifies CASSQDRLAGGLETQYF.

The rearrangement joins TRBV9 to TRBJ2-1; no firm D call. This CDR3 has 14 residues. Trimming removed 4 bases from V and 4 bases from J, with 12 bases in between. The germline V gene has CDR1 SGDLS and CDR2 YYNGEE. This CDR3 is CASSNRQAYNEQFF. The CDR3 DNA is TGTGCCAGCAGCAATAGACAAGCATACAATGAGCAGTTCTTC.

The CDR3: CASSLATGGHSNQPQHF. The CDR3 nucleotides read TGTGCCAGCAGCTTAGCTACAGGAGGACATAGCAATCAGCCCCAGCATTTT. V usage is TRBV7-2 and J usage is TRBJ1-5; possible D gene TRBD1, 5 bases. In germline, CDR1 is SGHTA, CDR2 FQGNSA. Trimming left V 0 bases short and J 0 bases short, with 12 bases between. The CDR3 spans 17 residues.

This clone was seen more than once but under ten times. The same CDR3 can be traced to other DNA sequences in this sample. J is TRBJ1-4 and V is TRBV28, with TRBD1 matching 9 bases. CDR3 length: 14 residues. With 7 bases clipped from V and 3 bases from J, the junction kept 3 bases outside the gene matches. Germline CDR1 is MDHEN and CDR2 is SYDVKM. The CDR3 loop is CASKGTGSNEKLFF. The CDR3 region has the DNA TGTGCCAGCAAGGGGACAGGGTCTAATGAAAAACTGTTTTTT.

The V call is TRBV2, the J call TRBJ2-5; D is unresolved. Germline lookup yields CDR1 SNHLY and CDR2 FYNNEI. V lost 6 bases to trimming and J lost 5 bases, with 10 bases between them. The CDR3 covers 12 residues. The CDR3 sequence is CASRYESETQYF. CDR3 bases: TGTGCCAGCAGATATGAGTCGGAGACCCAGTACTTC.

This clone came up a few times. V is TRBV19 and J is TRBJ1-1; tentative D call: TRBD1 (6 bases). The CDR3 consists of 13 residues. V lost 5 bases and J 0 bases, leaving 7 bases between the germline ends. Germline V CDR1 and CDR2: LNHDA, SQIVND (reference sequence). The chain's CDR3 is CASSWGLNTEAFF. The CDR3 nucleotides are TGTGCCAGTAGTTGGGGGCTGAACACTGAAGCTTTCTTT.

This clone was picked up a small number of times. CDR3 protein: CASSSDGSPNQPQHF. CDR3 DNA: TGTGCCAGCAGCAGCGACGGATCGCCCAATCAGCCCCAGCATTTT. The chain has TRBV27 and TRBJ1-5; the D is unclear. Trimming took 6 bases from V and 3 from J, leaving 15 bases between them. Germline V lookup: CDR1 MNHEY, CDR2 SMNVEV (reference sequence). This CDR3 contains 15 residues.

CDR3 protein: CSVDPGFTDTQYF. Here the CDR3 DNA reads TGCAGCGTTGATCCGGGGTTCACAGATACGCAGTATTTT. The V and J genes are TRBV29-1 and TRBJ2-3; tentative D call: TRBD2 (5 bases). This CDR3 has 13 residues. Germline V gene data show CDR1 as SQVTM and CDR2 as ANQGSEA. The V gene lost 3 bases and the J gene lost 2 bases, with 9 bases spanning the gap.

The genes are TRBV5-1 and TRBJ2-2; 10 positions match TRBD1. V shed 3 bases, J shed 2 bases, and the junction held 10 bases outside the gene matches. The CDR3 runs 18 residues. CDR1 is SGHRS and CDR2 is YFSETQ in the germline V gene. The chain's CDR3 is CASSSRSTGGYNTGELFF. The CDR3 bases are TGCGCCAGCAGCTCCCGTTCGACAGGGGGCTACAACACCGGGGAGCTGTTTTTT. Looking up the rest from reference TRBV5-1 and TRBJ2-2 gives the full variable domain: KAGVTQTPRYLIKTRGQQVTLSCSPISGHRSVSWYQQTPGQGLQFLFEYFSETQRNKGNFPGRFSGRQFSNSRSEMNVSTLELGDSALYLCASSSRSTGGYNTGELFFGEGSRLTVL.

The chain joins TRBV25-1 to TRBJ2-1; 9 bases match TRBD1. V was clipped by 7 bases and J by 4 bases; unmatched bases: 8. CDR3 size: 15 residues. Germline values: CDR1 MGHDK, CDR2 SYGVNS. The CDR3 reads CASTKQGANYNEQFF. For the CDR3, the DNA is TGTGCCAGCACGAAACAGGGGGCGAATTACAATGAGCAGTTCTTC.